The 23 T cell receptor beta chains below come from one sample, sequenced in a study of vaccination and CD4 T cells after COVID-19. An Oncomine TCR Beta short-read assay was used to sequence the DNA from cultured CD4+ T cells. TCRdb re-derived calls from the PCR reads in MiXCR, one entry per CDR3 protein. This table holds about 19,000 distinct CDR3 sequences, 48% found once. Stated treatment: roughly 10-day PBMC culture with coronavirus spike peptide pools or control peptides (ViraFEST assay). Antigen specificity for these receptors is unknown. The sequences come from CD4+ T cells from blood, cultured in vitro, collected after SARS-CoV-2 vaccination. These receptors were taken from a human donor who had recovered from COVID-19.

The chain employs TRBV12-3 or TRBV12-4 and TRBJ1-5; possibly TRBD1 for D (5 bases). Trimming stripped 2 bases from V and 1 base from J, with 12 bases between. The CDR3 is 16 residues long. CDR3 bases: TGTGCCAGCAGTTTAAGGGGCCGGGGGAGCAATCAGCCCCAGCATTTT. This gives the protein CASSLRGRGSNQPQHF.

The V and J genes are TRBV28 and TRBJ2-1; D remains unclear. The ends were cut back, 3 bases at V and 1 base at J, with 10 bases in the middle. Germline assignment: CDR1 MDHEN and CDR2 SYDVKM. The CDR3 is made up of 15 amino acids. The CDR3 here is CASSFDARSYNEQFF. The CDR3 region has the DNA TGTGCCAGCAGTTTCGATGCTAGATCCTACAATGAGCAGTTCTTC.

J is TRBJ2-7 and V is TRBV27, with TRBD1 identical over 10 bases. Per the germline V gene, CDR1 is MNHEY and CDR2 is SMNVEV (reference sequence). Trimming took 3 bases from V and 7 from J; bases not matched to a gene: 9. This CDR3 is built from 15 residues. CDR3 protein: CASSFRDRGRNEQYF. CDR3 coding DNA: TGTGCCAGCAGTTTCCGGGACAGGGGAAGGAATGAGCAGTACTTC.

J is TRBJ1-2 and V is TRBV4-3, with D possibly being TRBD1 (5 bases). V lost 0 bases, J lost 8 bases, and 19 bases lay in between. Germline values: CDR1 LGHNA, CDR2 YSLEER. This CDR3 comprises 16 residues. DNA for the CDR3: TGCGCCAGCAGCCAAGAGACCGGGGGAGTCTGGTGGGGCTACACCTTC. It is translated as CASSQETGGVWWGYTF.

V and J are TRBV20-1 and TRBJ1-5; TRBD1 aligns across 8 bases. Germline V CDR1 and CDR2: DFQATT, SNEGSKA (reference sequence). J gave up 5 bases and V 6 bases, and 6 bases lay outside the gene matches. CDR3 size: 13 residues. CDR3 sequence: CSARNRGDQPQHF. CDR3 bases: TGCAGTGCCAGAAACAGGGGGGATCAGCCCCAGCATTTT.

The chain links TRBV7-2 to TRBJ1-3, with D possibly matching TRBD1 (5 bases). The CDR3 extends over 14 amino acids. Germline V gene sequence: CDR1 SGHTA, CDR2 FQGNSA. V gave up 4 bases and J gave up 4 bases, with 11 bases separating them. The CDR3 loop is CASSSAGTGNTIYF. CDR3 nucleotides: TGTGCCAGCAGCTCAGCGGGGACGGGAAACACCATATATTTT. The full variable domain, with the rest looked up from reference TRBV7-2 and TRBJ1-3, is GAGVSQSPSNKVTEKGKDVELRCDPISGHTALYWYRQSLGQGLEFLIYFQGNSAPDKSGLPSDRFSAERTGGSVSTLTIQRTQQEDSAVYLCASSSAGTGNTIYFGEGSWLTVV.

The CDR3 region is CASSLEASGGVDEQFF. DNA of the CDR3: TGCGCCAGCAGCTTGGAAGCTAGCGGGGGGGTCGACGAGCAGTTCTTC. The chain has TRBV5-1 and TRBJ2-1; 12 bases line up with TRBD2. The V gene's germline CDR1 is SGHRS and CDR2 YFSETQ. The CDR3 runs to 16 residues. V shed 0 bases and J 10 bases; nucleotides not matched to a gene: 8.

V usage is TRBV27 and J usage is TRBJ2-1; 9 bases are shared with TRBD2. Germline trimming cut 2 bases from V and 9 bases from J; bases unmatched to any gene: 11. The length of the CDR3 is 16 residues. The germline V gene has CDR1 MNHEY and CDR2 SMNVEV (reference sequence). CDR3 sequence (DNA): TGTGCCAGCAGTTTAATAGCGGGGGCCGGGTGGGGTGAGCAGTTCTTC. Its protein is CASSLIAGAGWGEQFF.

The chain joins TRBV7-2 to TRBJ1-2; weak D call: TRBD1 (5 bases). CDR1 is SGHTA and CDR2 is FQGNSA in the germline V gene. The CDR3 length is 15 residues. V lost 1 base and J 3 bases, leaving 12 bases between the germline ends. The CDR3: CASSLGWQTDYGYTF. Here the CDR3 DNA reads TGTGCCAGCAGCTTAGGCTGGCAGACAGACTATGGCTACACCTTC.

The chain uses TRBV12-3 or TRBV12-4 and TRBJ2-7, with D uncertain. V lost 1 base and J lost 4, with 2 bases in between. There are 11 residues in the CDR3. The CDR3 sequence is CASSLVYEQYF. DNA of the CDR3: TGTGCCAGCAGTTTAGTTTACGAGCAGTACTTC.

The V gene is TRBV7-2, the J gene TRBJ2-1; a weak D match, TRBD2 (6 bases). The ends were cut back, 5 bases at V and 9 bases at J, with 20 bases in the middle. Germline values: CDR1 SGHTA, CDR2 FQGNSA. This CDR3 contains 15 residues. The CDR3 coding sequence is TGTGCCAGCAGCCGCGGGAACATAGCGAGACGTGAGCAGTTCTTC. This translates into CASSRGNIARREQFF.

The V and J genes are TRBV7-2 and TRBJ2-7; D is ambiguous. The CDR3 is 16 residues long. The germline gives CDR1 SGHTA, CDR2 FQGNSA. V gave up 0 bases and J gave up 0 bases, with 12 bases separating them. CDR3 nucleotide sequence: TGTGCCAGCAGCTTAGCAGGTGGCGGTAACTCCTACGAGCAGTACTTC. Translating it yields CASSLAGGGNSYEQYF.

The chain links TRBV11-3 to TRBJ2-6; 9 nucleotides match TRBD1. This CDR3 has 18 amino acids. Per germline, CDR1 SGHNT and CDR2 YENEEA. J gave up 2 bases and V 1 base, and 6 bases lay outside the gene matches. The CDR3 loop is CASSLVGTGNTGANVLTF. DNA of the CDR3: TGTGCCAGCAGCTTAGTTGGGACAGGGAATACTGGGGCCAACGTCCTGACTTTC.

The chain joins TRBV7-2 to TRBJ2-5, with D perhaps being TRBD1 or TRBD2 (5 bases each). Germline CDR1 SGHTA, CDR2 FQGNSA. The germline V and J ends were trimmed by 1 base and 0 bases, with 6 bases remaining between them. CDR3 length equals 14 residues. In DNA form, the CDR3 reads TGTGCCAGCAGCTTAGGGGGGAACCAAGAGACCCAGTACTTC. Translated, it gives CASSLGGNQETQYF. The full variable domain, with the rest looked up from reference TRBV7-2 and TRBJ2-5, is GAGVSQSPSNKVTEKGKDVELRCDPISGHTALYWYRQSLGQGLEFLIYFQGNSAPDKSGLPSDRFSAERTGGSVSTLTIQRTQQEDSAVYLCASSLGGNQETQYFGPGTRLLVL.

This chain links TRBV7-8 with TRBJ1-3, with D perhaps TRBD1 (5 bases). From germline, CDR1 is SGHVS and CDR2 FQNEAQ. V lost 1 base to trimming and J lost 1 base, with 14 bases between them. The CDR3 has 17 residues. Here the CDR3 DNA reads TGTGCCAGCAGCTTAGGGTTCGAGGGGCCTTCTGGAAACACCATATATTTT. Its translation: CASSLGFEGPSGNTIYF.

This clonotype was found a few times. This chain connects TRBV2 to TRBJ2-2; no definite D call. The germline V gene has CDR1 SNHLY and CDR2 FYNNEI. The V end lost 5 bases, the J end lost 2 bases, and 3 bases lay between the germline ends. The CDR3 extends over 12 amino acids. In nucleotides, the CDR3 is TGTGCCAGCAGTTCTAACACCGGGGAGCTGTTTTTT. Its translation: CASSSNTGELFF.

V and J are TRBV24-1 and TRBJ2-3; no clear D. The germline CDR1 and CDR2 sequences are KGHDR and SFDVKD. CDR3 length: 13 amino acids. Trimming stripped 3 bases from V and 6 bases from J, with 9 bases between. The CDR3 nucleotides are TGTGCCACCAGTGATGAAGTGGTGGATACGCAGTATTTT. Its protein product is CATSDEVVDTQYF.

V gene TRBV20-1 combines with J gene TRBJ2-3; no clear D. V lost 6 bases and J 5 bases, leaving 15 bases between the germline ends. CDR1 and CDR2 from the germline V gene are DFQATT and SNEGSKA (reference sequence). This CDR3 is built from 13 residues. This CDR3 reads CSAVPEIIDTQYF. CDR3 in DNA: TGCAGTGCGGTCCCGGAGATTATAGATACGCAGTATTTT.

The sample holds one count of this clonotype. The CDR3 loop reads CASSQGPRDSAYEQYF. In DNA form, the CDR3 reads TGCGCCAGCAGCCAGGGCCCTAGGGACAGCGCCTACGAGCAGTACTTC. The chain carries TRBV4-3 and TRBJ2-7, with TRBD1 matching over 7 bases. The germline gives CDR1 LGHNA, CDR2 YSLEER. With V trimmed by 3 bases and J by 2 bases, 10 bases remained unmatched. This CDR3 has 16 residues.

The CDR3 sequence: CASSPDRGSYNSPLHF. The CDR3 DNA follows: TGTGCCAGCAGTCCGGACAGGGGCTCCTATAATTCACCCCTCCACTTT. The chain is built from TRBV25-1 and TRBJ1-6, with TRBD1 matching 9 bases. In germline, CDR1 is MGHDK, CDR2 SYGVNS. The trim removed 5 bases at V and 0 bases at J, leaving 2 bases unmatched. The CDR3 is 16 residues long.

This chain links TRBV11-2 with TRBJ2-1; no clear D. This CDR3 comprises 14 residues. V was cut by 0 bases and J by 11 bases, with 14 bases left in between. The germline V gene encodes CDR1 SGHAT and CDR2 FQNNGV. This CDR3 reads CASSLDPNTPKQFF. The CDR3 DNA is TGTGCCAGCAGCTTAGATCCTAACACTCCAAAGCAGTTCTTC.

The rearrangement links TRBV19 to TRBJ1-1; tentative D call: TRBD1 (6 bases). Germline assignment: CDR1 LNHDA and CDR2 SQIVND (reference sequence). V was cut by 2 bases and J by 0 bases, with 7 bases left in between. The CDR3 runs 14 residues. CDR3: CASSIRGMNTEAFF. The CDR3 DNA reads TGTGCCAGTAGTATAAGGGGGATGAACACTGAAGCTTTCTTT.

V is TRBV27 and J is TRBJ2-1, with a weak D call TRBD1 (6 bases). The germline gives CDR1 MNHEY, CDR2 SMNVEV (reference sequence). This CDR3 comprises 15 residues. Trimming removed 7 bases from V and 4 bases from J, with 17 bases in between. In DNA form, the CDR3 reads TGTGCCAGCACCCAGACAGGAGGAGTTTACAATGAGCAGTTCTTC. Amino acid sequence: CASTQTGGVYNEQFF.